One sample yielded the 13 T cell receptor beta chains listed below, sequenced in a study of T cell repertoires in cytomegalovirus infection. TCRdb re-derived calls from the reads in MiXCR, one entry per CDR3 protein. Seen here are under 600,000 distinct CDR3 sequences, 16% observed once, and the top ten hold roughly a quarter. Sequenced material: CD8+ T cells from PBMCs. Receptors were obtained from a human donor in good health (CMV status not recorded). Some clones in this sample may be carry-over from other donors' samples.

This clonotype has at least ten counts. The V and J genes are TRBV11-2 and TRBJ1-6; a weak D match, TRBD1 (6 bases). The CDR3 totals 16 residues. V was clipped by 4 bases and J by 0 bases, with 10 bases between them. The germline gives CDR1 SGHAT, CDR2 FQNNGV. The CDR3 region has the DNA TGTGCCAGCAGCTCTGACAGGAGCTCCTATAATTCACCCCTCCACTTT. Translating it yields CASSSDRSSYNSPLHF.

Here the CDR3 DNA reads TGTGCCAGCAGCGTAGGACAGGGTCGGACTGAAGCTTTCTTT. The encoded protein is CASSVGQGRTEAFF. The genes are TRBV9 and TRBJ1-1; 7 positions agree with TRBD1. This CDR3 is 14 amino acids long. V was clipped by 0 bases and J by 5 bases; unmatched bases: 4. Germline CDR1 SGDLS, CDR2 YYNGEE.

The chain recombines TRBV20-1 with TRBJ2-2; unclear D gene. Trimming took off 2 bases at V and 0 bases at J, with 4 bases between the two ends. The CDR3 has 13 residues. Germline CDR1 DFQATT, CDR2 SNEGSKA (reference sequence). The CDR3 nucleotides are TGCAGTGCTAGACAATCGAACACCGGGGAGCTGTTTTTT. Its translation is CSARQSNTGELFF.

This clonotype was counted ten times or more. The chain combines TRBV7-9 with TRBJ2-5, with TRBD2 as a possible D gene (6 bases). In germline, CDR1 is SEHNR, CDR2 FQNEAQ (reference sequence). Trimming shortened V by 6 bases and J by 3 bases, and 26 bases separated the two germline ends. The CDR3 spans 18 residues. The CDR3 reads CASRTSGGRSGQEETQYF. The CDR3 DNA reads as TGTGCCAGCAGGACCAGTGGGGGGAGAAGCGGTCAAGAAGAGACCCAGTACTTC.

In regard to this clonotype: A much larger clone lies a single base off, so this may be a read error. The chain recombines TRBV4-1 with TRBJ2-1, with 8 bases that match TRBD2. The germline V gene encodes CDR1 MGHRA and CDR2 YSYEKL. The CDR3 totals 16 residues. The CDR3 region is CTSSQDLGTSLDEQFF. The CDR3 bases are TGCACCAGCAGCCAAGATCTGGGGACTAGTCTCGATGAGCAGTTCTTC.

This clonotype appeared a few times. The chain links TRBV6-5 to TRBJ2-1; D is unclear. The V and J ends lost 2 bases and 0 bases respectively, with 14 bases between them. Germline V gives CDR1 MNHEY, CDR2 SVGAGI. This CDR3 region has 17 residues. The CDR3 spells CASSYASARSSYNEQFF. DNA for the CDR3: TGTGCCAGCAGTTACGCGTCAGCCAGGAGCTCCTACAATGAGCAGTTCTTC.

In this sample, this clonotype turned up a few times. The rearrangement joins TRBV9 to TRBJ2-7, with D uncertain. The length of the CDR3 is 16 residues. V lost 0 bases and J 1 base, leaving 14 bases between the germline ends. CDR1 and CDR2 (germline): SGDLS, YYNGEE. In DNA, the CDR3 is TGTGCCAGCAGCGTAGCGGCGAGTAGCCCTTCCTACGAGCAGTACTTC. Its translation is CASSVAASSPSYEQYF.

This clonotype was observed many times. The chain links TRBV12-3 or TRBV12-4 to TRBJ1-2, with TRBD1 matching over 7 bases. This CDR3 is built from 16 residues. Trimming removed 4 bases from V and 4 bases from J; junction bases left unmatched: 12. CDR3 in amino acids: CASSWELTGMSYGYTF. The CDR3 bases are TGTGCCAGCAGTTGGGAACTGACAGGGATGAGCTATGGCTACACCTTC.

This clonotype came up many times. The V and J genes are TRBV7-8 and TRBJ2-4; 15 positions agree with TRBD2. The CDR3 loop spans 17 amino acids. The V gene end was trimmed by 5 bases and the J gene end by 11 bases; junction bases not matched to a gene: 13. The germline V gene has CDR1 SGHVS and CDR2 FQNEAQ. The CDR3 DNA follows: TGTGCCAGCAGCATGAAACCGGGACTAGCGGGGGGCGTTTTTCAGTACTTC. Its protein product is CASSMKPGLAGGVFQYF.

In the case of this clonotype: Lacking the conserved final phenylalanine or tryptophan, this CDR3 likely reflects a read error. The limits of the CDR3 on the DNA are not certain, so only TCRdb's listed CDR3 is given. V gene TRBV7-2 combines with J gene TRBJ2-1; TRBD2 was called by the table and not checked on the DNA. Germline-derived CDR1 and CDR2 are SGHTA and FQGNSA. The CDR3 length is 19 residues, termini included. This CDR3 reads CASSLELAGGGVSYNEQLL.

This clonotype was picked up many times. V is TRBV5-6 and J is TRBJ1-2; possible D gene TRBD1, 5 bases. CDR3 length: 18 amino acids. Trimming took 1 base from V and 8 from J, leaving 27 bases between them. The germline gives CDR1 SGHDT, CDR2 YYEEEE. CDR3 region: CASSLRQQSTITKEGYTF. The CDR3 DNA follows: TGTGCCAGCAGCTTGAGACAGCAGTCTACCATAACCAAGGAGGGCTACACCTTC.

CDR3 DNA: TGCAGTGCTAGAGATCAGGGATCGGGATGGGGTCACACTGAAACTGAAGCTTTCTTT. Protein sequence: CSARDQGSGWGHTETEAFF. This chain joins TRBV20-1 and TRBJ1-1; D is perhaps TRBD1 (5 bases). V lost 0 bases to trimming and J lost 5 bases, with 28 bases between them. This CDR3 region has 19 residues. Germline lookup yields CDR1 DFQATT and CDR2 SNEGSKA (reference sequence).

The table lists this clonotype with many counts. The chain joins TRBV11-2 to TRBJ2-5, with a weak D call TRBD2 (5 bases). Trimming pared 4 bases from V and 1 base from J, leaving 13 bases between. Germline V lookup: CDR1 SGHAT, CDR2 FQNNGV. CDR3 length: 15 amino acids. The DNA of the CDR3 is TGTGCCAGCAGCTCAATTCTAGCTTCCCAAGAGACCCAGTACTTC. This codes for CASSSILASQETQYF.